This T cell receptor beta chain appears in the sequencing data of a study of T cell changes during pregnancy in multiple sclerosis. Libraries were prepared by immunoSEQ multiplex PCR; TCRdb keeps only in-frame clonotypes and omits some of them. The data show about 60,000 clones, with about 91% seen just once and roughly 0.7% held by the top ten. Trimming took off 6 bases at V and 1 base at J, with 15 bases between the two ends. Per the germline V gene, CDR1 is MDHEN and CDR2 is SYDVKM. This CDR3 contains 15 residues. The sample consisted of CD4+ T cells from peripheral blood mononuclear cells, taken in the first trimester of pregnancy. This chain links TRBV28 with TRBJ1-1; D gene uncertain. The clonotype was recovered from a female donor with multiple sclerosis, enrolled in a pregnancy study. CDR3 nucleotides: TGTGCCAGCAGCCCCAGTGGCCAAGAGAACACTGAAGCTTTCTTT. It codes for CASSPSGQENTEAFF.